The clone carrying this T cell receptor (beta chain) was detected once. Other DNA sequences in the sample encode the same CDR3. The data belong to a study of control samples from healthy donors and cancer patients. Profiled with immunoSEQ multiplex PCR; TCRdb holds only in-frame clones, not every one. The sample includes 150,000 to 200,000 clones, 91% of them seen just once. The specimen was blood. This receptor was identified in a woman in her thirties in good health.

Here the CDR3 reads CASSPQGAGSNQPQHF. Here the CDR3 DNA reads TGTGCCAGCTCACCACAGGGGGCGGGGAGCAATCAGCCCCAGCATTTT. This chain uses TRBV18 with TRBJ1-5; 7 bases map to TRBD1. This CDR3 comprises 16 residues. CDR1 KGHSH and CDR2 LQKENI come from the germline V gene. V lost 1 base to trimming and J lost 1 base; unmatched junction nucleotides: 4.